What follows is one T cell receptor (beta chain) and its context. Its antigen target is currently unknown. The CDR3 contains 16 residues, cysteine and phenylalanine counted. Only the protein is available. CDR1 and CDR2 are read off the germline V gene as MNHEY and SVGAGI. This specimen comes from a study of CXCR3-negative and CXCR3-positive naive CD8 T cells (dated by TCRdb to between 2019 and 2020). Regarding the study in general: In total, 130 million to 150 million TRB reads were obtained, or roughly 1.5 +/- 0.3 million reads per library. Data from ten or so donors, pooled across two independent experiments, went into the diversity and physicochemical repertoire analyses. Naive subsets from about five donors and memory cells from 3 donors were included in the TRBV-TRBJ cluster analysis. What the research found in general, with its limitations: Repertoire diversity was comparably high in both naive subsets but much lower in memory CD8+ T cells. Naive CXCR3-negative and CXCR3-positive cells from the same donor showed similar TRBV-TRBJ usage, whereas memory cells showed distinct patterns. Freshly isolated PBMCs were used for most assays because CXCR3 expression partially decreased after cryopreservation. Compared with CXCR3-negative naive cells, CXCR3-positive naive cells had TRB CDR3s with higher hydrophobicity (lower Kidera factor 4), lower energy, and higher strength and volume indices. Because surface CD5, which has been linked to self-reactivity in mice, was comparable between naive subsets, TCR interaction strength was also inferred from TRB CDR3 physicochemical properties.

The instrument given in TCRdb is NextSeq 550. The Human TCR Profiling Kit (MiLaboratory) was used to make UMI-labeled 5' RACE TRB cDNA libraries. cDNA synthesis used the entire amount of extracted RNA, and PCR amplification then used the entire amount of cDNA produced. Libraries were prepared in parallel with an identical number of PCR cycles. The source study handled its data this way. With a requirement of at least two reads per UMI, MIGEC and MiXCR extracted about 56,000 +/- 9,600 unique UMI-labeled TRB cDNA molecules per library. On average, about 40,000 +/- 10,000 functional in-frame TRB CDR3 nucleotide clonotypes lacking stop codons were found per library. After downsampling to 5000 UMI-labeled TRB molecules per sample, diversity metrics, including normalized Shannon-Wiener and Chao1, were computed in VDJtools. VDJtools computed clonotype-size-weighted physicochemical properties of the central five CDR3 residues: interaction energy, strength, volume and Kidera factor 4. TCRdb reprocessed the reads; each CDR3 protein sequence makes one entry, and DNA is unavailable. TCRdb's processing, not the study's, gives the V and J calls here. The table for this sample shows fewer than 90,000 distinct CDR3 sequences. Approximately 0.6% of the sample comes from the top ten.

Each CD8+ T cell subset was flow-sorted in triplicate, with approximately 300,000 cells per subset placed directly into RLT lysis buffer. To exclude memory contaminants, naive CD8+ T cells were stringently defined as CD45RO-CCR7+CD27+CD95-. Using standard density gradient centrifugation, peripheral blood mononuclear cells were isolated from buffy coats. Naive CXCR3-negative and CXCR3-positive CD8+ T cells were flow-sorted on a FACSAria III. Total RNA was extracted from sorted cells using an RNeasy Mini Kit. What was sequenced was naive CXCR3+ CD8+ T cells from blood. The cell subset or site label here, explained by the study, means: CD45RO-CCR7+CD27+CD95- naive CD8+ T cells expressing CXCR3 (TNR3+). This clonotype was sampled from a human donor in good health. Some clones in this sample may be carry-over from other donors' samples. This chain is built from TRBV6-5 and TRBJ2-1; TCRdb gives TRBD1 as the D gene, but with no DNA this cannot be confirmed. For the CDR3, the sequence is CASSYSEDRARGEQFF.